The rows below give T cell receptor beta chains drawn from one sample of a study of blood T cell repertoires in COVID-19. Sequencing was performed with immunoSEQ multiplex PCR; in TCRdb, only in-frame clones are kept and a portion is missing. The data show some 110,000 clones, 80% to 95% seen once. The specimen was peripheral blood. The receptors shown here come from a man aged 45 to 65 with COVID-19, enrolled during active disease. CDR3s include the opening cysteine and the closing phenylalanine or tryptophan. The order of the fields is V gene, CDR3 protein.

TRBV9,CASSVGRAGGYGYTF
TRBV3-1/TRBV3-2,CASSTQGELFF
TRBV30,CAWYTGYGYTF
TRBV7-2,CASSSETGGRRFF
TRBV5-4,CASSGQGRETQYF
TRBV15,CATSRDSASYEQYF
TRBV4-3,CASSQDSGVTEAFF
TRBV5-4,CASSYRAMNTEAFF
TRBV23-1,CASSQSSLARCNEQFF
TRBV7-8,CASSSSSGAYEQYF
TRBV5-4,CASSLWSRPNEQFF
TRBV9,CASSVGPGGPYEQYF
TRBV7-2,CASSLDRRGGDEQYF
TRBV29-1,CSGGSAADTQYF
TRBV5-6,CASSLPGQGIGELFF
TRBV19,CASSSDWGLQTGNTIYF
TRBV28,CASSLAGAEAQETQYF
TRBV29-1,CSVELAGVATGELFF
TRBV3-1/TRBV3-2,CASSQADTEQFF
TRBV5-1,CASSLAGSSGNTGELFF
TRBV7-9,CASSSDRGQDEQYF
TRBV5-1,CASSLKSGGASTDTQYF
TRBV18,CASSLDRVYQPQHF
TRBV27,CASNPGWRDSIYNEQFF
TRBV30,CAWSARMDSRSYEQYF
TRBV13,CASSFEPTSPGRRTQYF
TRBV5-5,CASSLTGGASKTQYF
TRBV4-1,CASSQETSNSPLHF
TRBV4-2,CASSQESPTSGSVDTQYF
TRBV11-2,CASSSTGGSYNEQFF
TRBV7-2,CASSSGLAGGPRTDTQYF
TRBV9,CASSVDPTRGETQYF
TRBV9,CASSLALETEAFF
TRBV12-3/TRBV12-4,CASSLDRNEQFF
TRBV5-6,CASSATPNQPQHF
TRBV29-1,CSVADGSHEQYF
TRBV14,CASSPRVTGTEAFF
TRBV27,CASSLSGYGQPQHF
TRBV19,CASAGTGGFSYNSPLHF
TRBV7-8,CASSLEFQGARNGYTF
TRBV25-1,CASSEWRGEADTQYF
TRBV19,CASSIIQGATEAFF
TRBV30,CAWGTGDTEAFF
TRBV30,CAWMAGVQETQYF